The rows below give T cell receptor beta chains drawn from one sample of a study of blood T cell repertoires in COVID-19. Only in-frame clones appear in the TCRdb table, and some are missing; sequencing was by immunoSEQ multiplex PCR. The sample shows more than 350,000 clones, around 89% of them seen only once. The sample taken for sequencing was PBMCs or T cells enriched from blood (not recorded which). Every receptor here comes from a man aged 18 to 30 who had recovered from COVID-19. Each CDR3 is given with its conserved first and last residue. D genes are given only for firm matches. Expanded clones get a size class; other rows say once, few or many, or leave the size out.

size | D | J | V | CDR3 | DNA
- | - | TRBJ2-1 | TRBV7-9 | CASPDRDFREPSSYNEQFF | TGTGCCAGTCCCGACAGGGACTTTAGGGAACCTAGCTCCTACAATGAGCAGTTCTTC
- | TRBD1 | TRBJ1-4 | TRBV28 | CASLRGQKGEKLFF | TGTGCCAGCCTACGGGGACAGAAAGGAGAAAAACTGTTTTTT
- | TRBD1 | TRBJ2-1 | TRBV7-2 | CASSINQWTGLYNEQFF | TGTGCCAGCAGTATTAATCAATGGACAGGGCTCTACAATGAGCAGTTCTTC
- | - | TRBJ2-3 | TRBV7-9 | CASSNTGRDTQYF | TGTGCCAGCAGCAATACTGGGCGTGATACGCAGTATTTT
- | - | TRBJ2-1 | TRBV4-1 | CASSQVWRGSVNEQFF | TGCGCCAGCAGCCAAGTCTGGCGGGGTAGCGTCAATGAGCAGTTCTTC
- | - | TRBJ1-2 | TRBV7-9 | CASSLEGVGYGYTF | TGTGCCAGCAGCTTAGAAGGGGTGGGCTATGGCTACACCTTC
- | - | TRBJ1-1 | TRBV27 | CASPLGLRNTEAFF | TGTGCCAGCCCTTTGGGGCTCAGGAACACTGAAGCTTTCTTT
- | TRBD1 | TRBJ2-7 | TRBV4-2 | CASSQEDRGLGEQYF | TGTGCCAGCAGCCAAGAGGACAGGGGGCTTGGCGAGCAGTACTTC
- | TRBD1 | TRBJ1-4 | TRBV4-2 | CASSQAGTGGWGEKLFF | TGTGCCAGCAGCCAAGCCGGGACAGGGGGATGGGGTGAAAAACTGTTTTTT
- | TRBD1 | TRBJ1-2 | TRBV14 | CASSQEGDRGLFGYTF | TGTGCCAGCAGCCAGGAGGGGGACAGGGGGCTTTTTGGCTACACCTTC
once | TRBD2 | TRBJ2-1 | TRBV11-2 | CASSLDPPAGARMNEQFF | TGTGCCAGCAGCTTAGACCCCCCAGCGGGGGCACGTATGAATGAGCAGTTCTTC